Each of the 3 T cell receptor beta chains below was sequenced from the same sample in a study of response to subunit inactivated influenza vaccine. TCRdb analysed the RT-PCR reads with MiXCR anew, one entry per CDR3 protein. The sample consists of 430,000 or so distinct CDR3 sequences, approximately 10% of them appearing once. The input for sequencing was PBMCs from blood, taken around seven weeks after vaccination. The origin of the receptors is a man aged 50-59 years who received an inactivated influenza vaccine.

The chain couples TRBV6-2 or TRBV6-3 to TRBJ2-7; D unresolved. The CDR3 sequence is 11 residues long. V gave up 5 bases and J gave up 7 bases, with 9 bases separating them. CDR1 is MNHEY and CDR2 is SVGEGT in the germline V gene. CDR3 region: CASSPYMEQYF. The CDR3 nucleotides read TGTGCCAGCAGTCCTTACATGGAGCAGTACTTC.

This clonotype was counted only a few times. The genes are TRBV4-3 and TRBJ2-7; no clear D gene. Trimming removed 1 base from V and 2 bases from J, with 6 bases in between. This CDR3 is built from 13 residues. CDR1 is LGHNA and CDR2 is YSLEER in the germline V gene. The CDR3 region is CASSQGVTYEQYF. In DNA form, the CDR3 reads TGCGCCAGCAGCCAAGGGGTGACCTACGAGCAGTACTTC.

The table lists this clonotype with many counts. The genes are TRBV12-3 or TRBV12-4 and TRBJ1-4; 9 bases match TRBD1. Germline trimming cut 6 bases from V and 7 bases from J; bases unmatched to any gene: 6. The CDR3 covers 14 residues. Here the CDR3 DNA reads TGTGCCAGCAGACAGGGACAGGGCTTTGAAAAACTGTTTTTT. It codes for CASRQGQGFEKLFF.